This T cell receptor (beta chain) was identified in a study of graft-versus-host responses after intestinal transplantation. Notes on the study in general: Early post-transplant HvG declines were associated with peak circulating GvH clone levels. Patients with graft-donor T cell macrochimerism had high graft-versus-host to host-versus-graft clonal ratios in allografts.

Measured with immunoSEQ multiplex PCR; TCRdb has only the in-frame clones, and not every one. Of 60,000 to 75,000 clones in the sample, 89% are singletons; the top ten hold around 1.8%. Note on this clone: The antigen is unknown.

Intraepithelial and lamina propria lymphocytes were freed from processed graft tissue. Germline-derived CDR1 and CDR2 are SGHDT and YYEEEE. J was trimmed by 3 bases and V by 5 bases; bases with no gene match: 16. This CDR3 is 17 amino acids long. Sequenced material: ileum tissue, taken around 350 days after transplant. The clonotype comes from a human patient who received an intestinal transplant, so some T cells may come from the graft donor. V gene TRBV5-6 combines with J gene TRBJ1-2, with TRBD1 identical over 7 bases. DNA for the CDR3: TGTGCCAGCAGACTGGGACAGCGTCAGCCAACCGACTATGGCTACACCTTC. Protein sequence: CASRLGQRQPTDYGYTF.